The rows below give T cell receptor beta chains drawn from one sample of a study of blood T cells in healthy people across ages. TCRdb used MiXCR to reprocess the 5' RACE reads, holding one entry per CDR3 protein. Of about 720,000 distinct CDR3 sequences in the sample, about 25% are singletons; the top ten hold roughly 3.8%. This sample also appeared in a second study, on T cells of mothers and their children.

Sequencing input: blood. These receptors originate from a boy younger than 18 in good health. The CDR3 runs from the conserved cysteine through the conserved F or W. The D gene is left open where the match is weak. The size field is filled for only some rows; it gives once, few, many or a size class.

J gene: TRBJ2-2; V gene: TRBV5-1; D gene: .; clone size: few; CDR3 DNA: TGCGCCAGCACCCTAATAGGGGACGCGAACACCGGGGAGCTGTTTTTT; CDR3 protein: CASTLIGDANTGELFF
J gene: TRBJ1-5; V gene: TRBV7-2; D gene: .; clone size: .; CDR3 DNA: TGTGCCAGCAGCTTAGCAGTGATTAATCAGCCCCAGCATTTT; CDR3 protein: CASSLAVINQPQHF
J gene: TRBJ1-1; V gene: TRBV29-1; D gene: TRBD1; clone size: few; CDR3 DNA: TGCAGCACATTGGACAGGGGTAACACTGAAGCTTTCTTT; CDR3 protein: CSTLDRGNTEAFF
J gene: TRBJ2-7; V gene: TRBV7-2; D gene: TRBD1; clone size: many; CDR3 DNA: TGTGCCAGCAGCTTAGGACAGGGCCGATCCTACGAGCAGTACTTC; CDR3 protein: CASSLGQGRSYEQYF
J gene: TRBJ1-2; V gene: TRBV28; D gene: TRBD1; clone size: .; CDR3 DNA: TGTGCCAGCAGTTCTCCTCAATGGGACAGTAACTATGGCTACACCTTC; CDR3 protein: CASSSPQWDSNYGYTF
J gene: TRBJ2-6; V gene: TRBV7-9; D gene: .; clone size: few; CDR3 DNA: TGTGCCAGCAGCTTACTGTATGATGGGGCCAACGTCCTGACTTTC; CDR3 protein: CASSLLYDGANVLTF
J gene: TRBJ2-7; V gene: TRBV7-2; D gene: .; clone size: few; CDR3 DNA: TGTGCCAGCAGCTTGTACCTTTCCGAGCAGTACTTC; CDR3 protein: CASSLYLSEQYF
J gene: TRBJ2-7; V gene: TRBV15; D gene: .; clone size: few; CDR3 DNA: TGTGCCACCAGCAGAGGTCAACAGGGAGGCGAGCAGTACTTC; CDR3 protein: CATSRGQQGGEQYF
J gene: TRBJ2-7; V gene: TRBV2; D gene: .; clone size: few; CDR3 DNA: TGTGCCAGCAGTGAACCCTCCGGTATGACCTACGAGCAGTACTTC; CDR3 protein: CASSEPSGMTYEQYF
J gene: TRBJ2-2; V gene: TRBV27; D gene: .; clone size: .; CDR3 DNA: TGTGCCAGCAGTTTGGGCCCGCCCGGGGAGCTGTTTTTT; CDR3 protein: CASSLGPPGELFF
J gene: TRBJ2-7; V gene: TRBV5-1; D gene: .; clone size: few; CDR3 DNA: TGCGCCAGCAGCTTGGACTGGGGGACCTCCTACGAGCAGTACTTC; CDR3 protein: CASSLDWGTSYEQYF
J gene: TRBJ2-5; V gene: TRBV29-1; D gene: .; clone size: few; CDR3 DNA: TGCAGCGTTGAAGATCCCAGGAGTCCGAGGGTAGCCCCCGAAGAGACCCAGTACTTC; CDR3 protein: CSVEDPRSPRVAPEETQYF
J gene: TRBJ2-1; V gene: TRBV7-9; D gene: .; clone size: few; CDR3 DNA: TGTGCCAGCAGCCAAGGGGCGGCGTTGAACAATGAGCAGTTCTTC; CDR3 protein: CASSQGAALNNEQFF